This TCR beta chain is from a study of cytomegalovirus exposure and HLA in healthy donors. General observations from the study: The authors assumed roughly uniform sequencing depth across donors for presence/absence analyses.

The V gene lost 5 bases and the J gene lost 5 bases, with 24 bases spanning the gap. CDR1 and CDR2 (germline): SEHNR, FQNEAQ (reference sequence). The CDR3 consists of 17 residues. PCR primers comprised 60 Vbeta and 13 Jbeta primers. The protocol was immunoSEQ multiplex PCR, while the TCRdb copy is restricted to in-frame clones and leaves out a portion. This sample has around 130,000 clones, with nearly 90% found just once. Comments on this clone: The antigen remains unidentified.

The V call is TRBV7-9, the J call TRBJ2-5; possibly TRBD2 for D (5 bases). Source material: PBMCs. This sequence was found in a woman aged 35 to 49 in good health and CMV-seronegative. CDR3 sequence: CASSPTLDWQLLETQYF. The CDR3 DNA reads TGTGCCAGCAGCCCGACCCTGGACTGGCAGTTGTTGGAGACCCAGTACTTC.